The 11 T cell receptor beta chains in this list originate from one sample, sequenced in a study of beta chain features in type 1 diabetes. Their target antigens are unknown. Study-level points and caveats: A moderate, significant TCRB CDR3 shortening appeared in type 1 diabetes across four CD4+ subsets.

cDNA synthesis used the whole RNA isolate, giving expressed TCRB sequences. The table came from immunoSEQ multiplex PCR; TCRdb's copy has only in-frame clones and leaves some out. The sample holds about 170,000 clones; less than 9.5% are singletons and the top ten take about 0.9%. The sequencing input was central memory CD4+ T cells from blood. The source is a woman in her 40s with type 1 diabetes.

In nucleotides, the CDR3 is TGTGCCAGCAGCCGGAGTTTGGGCAATCAGCCCCAGCATTTT. Encoded protein: CASSRSLGNQPQHF. V usage is TRBV5-6 and J usage is TRBJ1-5; no reliable D call. Deletions cut 4 bases from V and 2 bases from J, with 10 bases between. CDR1 and CDR2 (germline): SGHDT, YYEEEE. The CDR3 spans 14 residues.

This clone was picked up a small number of times. The chain couples TRBV5-1 to TRBJ2-2; 10 bases map to TRBD2. Germline CDR1 reads SGHRS; CDR2 reads YFSETQ. Germline trimming cut 0 bases from V and 5 bases from J; bases unmatched to any gene: 10. This CDR3 has 18 residues. The CDR3 nucleotides read TGCGCCAGCAGCTTGGATTTCGTGGCTAGCGGGAGTACCGGGGAGCTGTTTTTT. Its translation is CASSLDFVASGSTGELFF.

This clone was seen ten or more times. This chain links TRBV7-8 with TRBJ2-5, with D perhaps TRBD1 (6 bases). The CDR3 covers 13 residues. Trimming pared 5 bases from V and 4 bases from J, leaving 11 bases between. The germline V gene encodes CDR1 SGHVS and CDR2 FQNEAQ. The CDR3 nucleotides read TGTGCCAGCAGCACGGGACAAGGAGAGACCCAGTACTTC. This translates into CASSTGQGETQYF.

This clone was counted between two and nine times. The V call is TRBV18, the J call TRBJ2-7; D may be TRBD2 (5 bases). CDR3 length: 16 residues. Germline assignment: CDR1 KGHSH and CDR2 LQKENI. Trimming took off 6 bases at V and 5 bases at J, with 23 bases between the two ends. In nucleotides, the CDR3 is TGTGCCAGCTCTCCTCCCGGCACGGTAGCGTCGAACGAGCAGTACTTC. Its translation is CASSPPGTVASNEQYF.

This chain joins TRBV29-1 and TRBJ1-3, with D unresolved. The CDR3 spans 13 residues. The V and J ends lost 7 bases and 1 base respectively, with 11 bases between them. Germline assignment: CDR1 SQVTM and CDR2 ANQGSEA. Written as DNA, the CDR3 is TGCAGCGCCGAGGCCCTATCTGGAAACACCATATATTTT. Translated, it gives CSAEALSGNTIYF.

The V gene is TRBV4-1, the J gene TRBJ2-1, with TRBD2 matching over 15 bases. Germline loops: CDR1 MGHRA, CDR2 YSYEKL. V lost 1 base and J lost 7; bases outside the gene matches: 2. The CDR3 length is 16 residues. The CDR3 region has the DNA TGCGCCAGCAGCCAAGTCGGGACTAGCGGGAGGAATGAGCAGTTCTTC. This encodes CASSQVGTSGRNEQFF.

The chain couples TRBV9 to TRBJ2-4, with D unresolved. CDR1 and CDR2 (germline): SGDLS, YYNGEE. The CDR3 spans 15 residues. V was clipped by 0 bases and J by 5 bases, with 12 bases between them. This CDR3 reads CASSVAGINENIQYF. In nucleotides, the CDR3 is TGTGCCAGCAGCGTAGCCGGTATCAACGAAAACATTCAGTACTTC.

The rearrangement uses TRBV6-5 and TRBJ2-4, with 8 bases that match TRBD1. There are 15 residues in the CDR3. The germline gives CDR1 MNHEY, CDR2 SVGAGI. The V and J ends lost 4 bases and 6 bases, in that order; junction bases with no gene match: 8. In nucleotides, the CDR3 is TGTGCCAGCAGTTCCCACCGGGACAGGCTAAACATTCAGTACTTC. The encoded protein is CASSSHRDRLNIQYF.

The chain recombines TRBV28 with TRBJ2-1; a weak D match, TRBD2 (6 bases). V gave up 6 bases and J gave up 0 bases, with 9 bases separating them. Germline CDR1 MDHEN, CDR2 SYDVKM. CDR3 length: 14 residues. CDR3 sequence (DNA): TGTGCCAGCAGCGGGACTTACTCCTACAATGAGCAGTTCTTC. Encoded protein: CASSGTYSYNEQFF.

This chain connects TRBV11-2 to TRBJ2-5, with a weak D call TRBD1 (6 bases). Trimming left V 4 bases short and J 2 bases short, with 14 bases between. CDR1 SGHAT and CDR2 FQNNGV come from the germline V gene. There are 15 residues in the CDR3. The CDR3 DNA follows: TGTGCCAGCAGCTATGTCGGACAGCCTCAAGAGACCCAGTACTTC. This gives the protein CASSYVGQPQETQYF.

This clone was counted only a few times. CDR3 sequence: CAWFDRVVGEQYF. CDR3 DNA sequence: TGTGCCTGGTTCGACAGGGTGGTGGGGGAGCAGTACTTC. This chain uses TRBV30 with TRBJ2-7; 7 bases fit TRBD1. Germline CDR1 GTSNPN, CDR2 SVGIG (reference sequence). The ends lost 5 bases at V and 7 bases at J; junction bases unmatched: 11. CDR3 size: 13 residues.